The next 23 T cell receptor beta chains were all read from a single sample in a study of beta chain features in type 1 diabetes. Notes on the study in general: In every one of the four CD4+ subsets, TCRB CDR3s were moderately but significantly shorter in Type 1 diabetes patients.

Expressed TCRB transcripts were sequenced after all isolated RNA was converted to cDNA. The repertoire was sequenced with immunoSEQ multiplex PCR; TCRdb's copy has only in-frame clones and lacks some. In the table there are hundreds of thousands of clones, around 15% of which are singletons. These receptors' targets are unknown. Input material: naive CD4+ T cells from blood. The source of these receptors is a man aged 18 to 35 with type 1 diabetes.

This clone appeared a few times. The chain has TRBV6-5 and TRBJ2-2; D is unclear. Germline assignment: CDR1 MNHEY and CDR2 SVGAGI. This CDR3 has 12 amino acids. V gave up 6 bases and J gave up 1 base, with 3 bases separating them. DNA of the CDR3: TGTGCCAGCAGAGAGAACACCGGGGAGCTGTTTTTT. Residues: CASRENTGELFF.

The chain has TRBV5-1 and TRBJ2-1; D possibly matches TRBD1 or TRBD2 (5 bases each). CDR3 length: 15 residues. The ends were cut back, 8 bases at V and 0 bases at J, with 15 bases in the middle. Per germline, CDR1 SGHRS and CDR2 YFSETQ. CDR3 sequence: CASRREGNSYNEQFF. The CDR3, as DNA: TGCGCCAGTAGACGTGAGGGGAACTCCTACAATGAGCAGTTCTTC. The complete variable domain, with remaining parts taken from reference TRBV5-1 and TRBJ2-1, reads KAGVTQTPRYLIKTRGQQVTLSCSPISGHRSVSWYQQTPGQGLQFLFEYFSETQRNKGNFPGRFSGRQFSNSRSEMNVSTLELGDSALYLCASRREGNSYNEQFFGPGTRLTVL.

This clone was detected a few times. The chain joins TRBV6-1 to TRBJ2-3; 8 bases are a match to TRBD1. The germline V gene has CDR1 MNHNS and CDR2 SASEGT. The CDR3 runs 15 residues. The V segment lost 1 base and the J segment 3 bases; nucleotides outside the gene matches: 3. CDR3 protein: CASSEGTGRTDTQYF. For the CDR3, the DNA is TGTGCCAGCAGTGAAGGGACAGGGAGGACAGATACGCAGTATTTT.

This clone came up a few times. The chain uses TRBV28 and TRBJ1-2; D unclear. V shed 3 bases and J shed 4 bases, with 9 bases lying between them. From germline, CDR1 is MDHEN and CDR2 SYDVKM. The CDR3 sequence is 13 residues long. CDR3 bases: TGTGCCAGCAGTTTGAGGCTCTTCTATGGCTACACCTTC. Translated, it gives CASSLRLFYGYTF.

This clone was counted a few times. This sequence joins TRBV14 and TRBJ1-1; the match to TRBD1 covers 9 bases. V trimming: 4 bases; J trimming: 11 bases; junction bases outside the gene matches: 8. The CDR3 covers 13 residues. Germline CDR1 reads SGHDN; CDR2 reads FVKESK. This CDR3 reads CASSRGTGIRAFF. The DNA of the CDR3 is TGTGCCAGCAGCCGCGGGACAGGGATTCGGGCTTTCTTT.

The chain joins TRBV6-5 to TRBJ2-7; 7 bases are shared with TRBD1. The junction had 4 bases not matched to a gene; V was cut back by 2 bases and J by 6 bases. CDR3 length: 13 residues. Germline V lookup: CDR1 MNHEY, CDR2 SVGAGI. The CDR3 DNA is TGTGCCAGCAGTTACGGACAGGAAACCGAGCAGTACTTC. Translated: CASSYGQETEQYF.

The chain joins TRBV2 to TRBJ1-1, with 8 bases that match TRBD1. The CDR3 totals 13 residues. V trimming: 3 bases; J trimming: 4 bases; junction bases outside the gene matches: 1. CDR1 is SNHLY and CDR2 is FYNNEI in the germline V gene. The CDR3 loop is CASSDGQGTEAFF. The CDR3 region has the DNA TGTGCCAGCAGTGACGGACAGGGCACTGAAGCTTTCTTT.

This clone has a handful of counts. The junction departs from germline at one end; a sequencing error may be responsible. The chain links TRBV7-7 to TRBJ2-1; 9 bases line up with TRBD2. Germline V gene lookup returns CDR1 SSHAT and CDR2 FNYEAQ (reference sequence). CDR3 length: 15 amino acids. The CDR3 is CASSFGTSPYNEQFF. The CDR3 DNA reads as TGTGCTAGCAGCTTTGGGACTAGCCCGTACAATGAGCAGTTCTTC.

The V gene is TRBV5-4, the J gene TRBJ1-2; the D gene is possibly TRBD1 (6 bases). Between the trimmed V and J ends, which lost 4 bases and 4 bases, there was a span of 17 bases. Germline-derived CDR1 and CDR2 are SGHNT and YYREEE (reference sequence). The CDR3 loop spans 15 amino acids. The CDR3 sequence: CASSPPGHLSYGYTF. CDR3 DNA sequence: TGTGCCAGCAGCCCTCCGGGACATCTTAGCTATGGCTACACCTTC.

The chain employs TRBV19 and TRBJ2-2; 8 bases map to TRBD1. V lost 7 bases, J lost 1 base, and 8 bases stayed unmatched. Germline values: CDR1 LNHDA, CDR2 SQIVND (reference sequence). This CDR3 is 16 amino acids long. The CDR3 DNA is TGTGCCAGTACCCCTTCCGGGACAGGGAACACCGGGGAGCTGTTTTTT. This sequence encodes CASTPSGTGNTGELFF.

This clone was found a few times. The CDR3 loop is CSVSMTADGYTF. The CDR3 DNA is TGCAGCGTCTCTATGACAGCAGATGGCTACACCTTC. The chain couples TRBV29-1 to TRBJ1-2, with D perhaps TRBD1 (5 bases). The CDR3 is 12 amino acids. V was cut by 6 bases and J by 6 bases, with 14 bases left in between. Germline-derived CDR1 and CDR2 are SQVTM and ANQGSEA.

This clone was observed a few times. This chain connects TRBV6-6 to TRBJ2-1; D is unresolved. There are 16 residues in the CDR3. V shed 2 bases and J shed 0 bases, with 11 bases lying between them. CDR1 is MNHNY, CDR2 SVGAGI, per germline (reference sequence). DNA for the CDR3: TGTGCCAGCAGTTACGCGACTCGGAGCTCCTACAATGAGCAGTTCTTC. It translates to CASSYATRSSYNEQFF.

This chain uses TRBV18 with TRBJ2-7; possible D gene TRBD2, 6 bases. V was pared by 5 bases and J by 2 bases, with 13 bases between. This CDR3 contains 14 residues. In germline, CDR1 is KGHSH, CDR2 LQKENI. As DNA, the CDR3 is TGTGCCAGCTCAAACGGCGGGAACCCCTACGAGCAGTACTTC. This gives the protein CASSNGGNPYEQYF.

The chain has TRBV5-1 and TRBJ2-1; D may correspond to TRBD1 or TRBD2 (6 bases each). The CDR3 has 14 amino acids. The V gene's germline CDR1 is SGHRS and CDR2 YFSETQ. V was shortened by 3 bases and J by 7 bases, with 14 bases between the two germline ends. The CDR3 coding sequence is TGCGCCAGCAGCTCGACGCTAGGGGGGAATGAGCAGTTCTTC. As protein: CASSSTLGGNEQFF.

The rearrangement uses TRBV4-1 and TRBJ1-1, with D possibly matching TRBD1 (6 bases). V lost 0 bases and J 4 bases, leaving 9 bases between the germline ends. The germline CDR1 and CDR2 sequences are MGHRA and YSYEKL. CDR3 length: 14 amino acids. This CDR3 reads CASSQEQGSTEAFF. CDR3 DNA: TGCGCCAGCAGCCAAGAACAGGGCTCCACTGAAGCTTTCTTT.

The CDR3 DNA reads as TGCGCCAGCAGCCAAGCGCTACTTTCTGGGGCCAACGTCCTGACTTTC. Translation: CASSQALLSGANVLTF. The chain has TRBV4-1 and TRBJ2-6; D gene uncertain. The CDR3 extends over 16 amino acids. The V end was cut by 1 base, the J end by 1 base, with 8 bases between. Germline V gene lookup returns CDR1 MGHRA and CDR2 YSYEKL.

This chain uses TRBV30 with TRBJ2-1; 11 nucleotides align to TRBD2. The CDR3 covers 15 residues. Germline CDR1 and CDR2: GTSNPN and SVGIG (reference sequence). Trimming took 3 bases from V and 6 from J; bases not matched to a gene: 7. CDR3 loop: CAWRLTSGIINEQFF. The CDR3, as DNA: TGTGCCTGGAGGCTGACTAGCGGGATAATCAATGAGCAGTTCTTC.

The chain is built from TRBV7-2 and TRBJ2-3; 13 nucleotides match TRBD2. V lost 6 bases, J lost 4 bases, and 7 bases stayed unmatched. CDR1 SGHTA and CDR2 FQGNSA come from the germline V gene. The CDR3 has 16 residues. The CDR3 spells CASSRLAGGFADTQYF. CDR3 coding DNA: TGTGCCAGCAGTCGACTAGCGGGAGGTTTCGCAGATACGCAGTATTTT.

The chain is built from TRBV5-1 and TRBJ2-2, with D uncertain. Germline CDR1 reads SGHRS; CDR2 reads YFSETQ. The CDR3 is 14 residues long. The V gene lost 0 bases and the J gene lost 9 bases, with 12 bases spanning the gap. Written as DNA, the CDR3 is TGCGCCAGCAGCTTGGTGCCAGCCTCGAGGGAGCTGTTTTTT. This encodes CASSLVPASRELFF.

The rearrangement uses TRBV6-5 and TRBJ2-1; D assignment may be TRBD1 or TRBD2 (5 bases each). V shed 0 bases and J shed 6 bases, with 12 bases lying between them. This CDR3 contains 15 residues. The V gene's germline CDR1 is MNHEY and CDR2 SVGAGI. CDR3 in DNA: TGTGCCAGCAGTTACTCGAGGGGTCTTCGCAATGAGCAGTTCTTC. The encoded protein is CASSYSRGLRNEQFF.

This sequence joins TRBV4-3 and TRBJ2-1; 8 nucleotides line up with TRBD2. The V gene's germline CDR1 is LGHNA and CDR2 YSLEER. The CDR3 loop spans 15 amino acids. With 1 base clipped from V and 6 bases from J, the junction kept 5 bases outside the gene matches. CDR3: CASSQASGSLNEQFF. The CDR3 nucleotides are TGCGCCAGCAGCCAAGCTAGCGGGTCCCTCAATGAGCAGTTCTTC.

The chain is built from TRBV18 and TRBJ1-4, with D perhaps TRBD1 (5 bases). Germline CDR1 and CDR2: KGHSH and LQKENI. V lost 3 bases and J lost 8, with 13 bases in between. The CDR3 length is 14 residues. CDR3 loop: CASSPTGREEKLFF. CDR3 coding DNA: TGTGCCAGCTCACCTACGGGACGGGAAGAAAAACTGTTTTTT.

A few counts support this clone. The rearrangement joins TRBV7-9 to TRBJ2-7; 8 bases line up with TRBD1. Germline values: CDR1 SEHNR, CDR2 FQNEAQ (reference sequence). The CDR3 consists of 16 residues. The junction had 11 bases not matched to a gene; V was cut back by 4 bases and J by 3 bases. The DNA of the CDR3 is TGTGCCAGCAGCTCCTCCTTGGCAGGGGGCTTCTACGAGCAGTACTTC. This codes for CASSSSLAGGFYEQYF.